The 9 T cell receptor beta chains presented below share a single source sample, sequenced in a study of spatial heterogeneity in lung cancer. No antigen is known for these receptors. General study findings and limits: Intratumoral expanded alpha and beta TCR counts were found to track tumor mutation counts.

Time point described: sample taken at primary tumor resection. Using its own MiXCR run on the 5' RACE reads, TCRdb lists one record per CDR3 protein. The sample gives just under 4,500 distinct CDR3 sequences, roughly 6.5% of which show up once; 24% is in the top ten. The source was lung tumor tissue, collected at surgery. Receptors originate from a male donor with early-stage non-small cell lung cancer.

In this sample, this clonotype is medium-sized. This chain links TRBV9 with TRBJ2-5; 9 nucleotides align to TRBD2. This CDR3 spans 13 amino acids. Per the germline V gene, CDR1 is SGDLS and CDR2 is YYNGEE. V trimming: 4 bases; J trimming: 2 bases; junction bases outside the gene matches: 0. The CDR3 nucleotides read TGTGCCAGCAGCACTAGCGGGCAAGAGACCCAGTACTTC. Translation gives CASSTSGQETQYF. The variable domain in full, with the rest retrieved from reference TRBV9 and TRBJ2-5, is DSGVTQTPKHLITATGQRVTLRCSPRSGDLSVYWYQQSLDQGLQFLIQYYNGEERAKGNILERFSAQQFPDLHSELNLSSLELGDSALYFCASSTSGQETQYFGPGTRLLVL.

The chain is built from TRBV20-1 and TRBJ2-3, with TRBD2 identical over 8 bases. The CDR3 is 15 amino acids. V dropped 3 bases and J dropped 0; count of bases not matched to a gene: 5. Germline values: CDR1 DFQATT, CDR2 SNEGSKA (reference sequence). The CDR3 sequence: CSASLAGPSTDTQYF. The DNA for the CDR3 is TGCAGTGCTAGCTTAGCGGGACCTAGCACAGATACGCAGTATTTT.

This clonotype was recorded at least ten times. The chain combines TRBV7-2 with TRBJ1-2; D remains unclear. Germline CDR1 SGHTA, CDR2 FQGNSA. The CDR3 has 16 residues. V lost 3 bases to trimming and J lost 2 bases, with 16 bases between them. As DNA, the CDR3 is TGTGCCAGCAGCTTCCCGGCTGCCGTGCAAAACTATGGCTACACCTTC. This sequence encodes CASSFPAAVQNYGYTF.

This clonotype was detected ten times or more. This chain joins TRBV6-2 or TRBV6-3 and TRBJ2-3; D is unresolved. The CDR3 covers 15 residues. Germline CDR1 MNHEY, CDR2 SVGEGT. V dropped 6 bases and J dropped 2 bases, with 15 bases sitting between them. CDR3 nucleotide sequence: TGTGCCAGCAGGCCCCCCGGTATGCTCACAGATACGCAGTATTTT. It translates to CASRPPGMLTDTQYF.

Relative to its sample, this clonotype is medium-sized. The chain links TRBV29-1 to TRBJ2-3, with 10 bases matching TRBD2. Trimming at V came to 8 bases and at J to 2 bases, leaving 16 bases not matched to a gene. The CDR3 consists of 17 residues. Germline V lookup: CDR1 SQVTM, CDR2 ANQGSEA. The DNA of the CDR3 is TGCAGCCTTTCGAAGGGGTCTAGCGGGAGTTTCACAGATACGCAGTATTTT. Amino acids: CSLSKGSSGSFTDTQYF.

In its sample, this clonotype ranks as medium-sized (0.01 to 0.1%). The chain couples TRBV4-1 to TRBJ2-3; 10 nucleotides agree with TRBD2. The length of the CDR3 is 19 residues. Trimming at V came to 0 bases and at J to 3 bases, leaving 12 bases not matched to a gene. Germline V gives CDR1 MGHRA, CDR2 YSYEKL. CDR3 nucleotides: TGCGCCAGCAGCCAAGATAAATTCGGGCTAGCGGGGGTTACAGATACGCAGTATTTT. It codes for CASSQDKFGLAGVTDTQYF.

This clonotype has a count of ten or more. The chain links TRBV7-9 to TRBJ2-1; perhaps TRBD2 as D (5 bases). Germline values: CDR1 SEHNR, CDR2 FQNEAQ (reference sequence). V lost 1 base and J lost 0, with 7 bases in between. There are 15 residues in the CDR3. CDR3 DNA sequence: TGTGCCAGCAGCTTAGGAAGCGGCTCCTACAATGAGCAGTTCTTC. It codes for CASSLGSGSYNEQFF.

There are many counts of this clonotype. The CDR3: CSVEVNRGETQYF. The CDR3 DNA is TGCAGCGTTGAAGTCAACAGGGGAGAGACCCAGTACTTC. The chain has TRBV29-1 and TRBJ2-5; the match to TRBD1 covers 7 bases. The CDR3 runs to 13 residues. Germline V gene data show CDR1 as SQVTM and CDR2 as ANQGSEA. The V and J ends lost 1 base and 4 bases, in that order; junction bases with no gene match: 3. Supplemented by reference TRBV29-1 and TRBJ2-5, the full variable domain reads SAVISQKPSRDICQRGTSLTIQCQVDSQVTMMFWYRQQPGQSLTLIATANQGSEATYESGFVIDKFPISRPNLTFSTLTVSNMSPEDSSIYLCSVEVNRGETQYFGPGTRLLVL.

This clonotype came up many times. This chain links TRBV30 with TRBJ1-1; D unresolved. CDR1 is GTSNPN and CDR2 is SVGIG in the germline V gene (reference sequence). Trimming removed 3 bases at V and 0 bases at J, with 11 bases between. This CDR3 region has 14 residues. The CDR3 DNA reads TGTGCCTGGAGATCCGACGCGATGAACACTGAAGCTTTCTTT. Encoded protein: CAWRSDAMNTEAFF.